This record concerns one T cell receptor (beta chain) sequence. Clones were read by immunoSEQ multiplex PCR, and TCRdb kept only the in-frame ones, dropping some. The profile shows around 160,000 clones, roughly 90% of them singletons. The data stem from a study of blood T cell repertoires in COVID-19. The V gene's germline CDR1 is MGHDK and CDR2 SYGVNS. With 1 base removed from V and 3 bases from J, the gap between germline ends came to 10 bases. The CDR3 runs to 14 residues. The chain combines TRBV25-1 with TRBJ2-7, with D possibly matching TRBD1 (6 bases). Sequencing was performed on peripheral blood. The TCR originated in a human donor in a cohort sampled during active COVID-19. CDR3 DNA sequence: TGTGCCAGCAGTGAATTCCGAGGGGGCTACGAGCAGTACTTC. Its translation is CASSEFRGGYEQYF.